One and the same sample provided the 15 T cell receptor beta chains below, sequenced in a study of T cells expressing NK-cell markers. For each CDR3 protein, TCRdb gives one entry from its re-call of the 5' RACE reads, without DNA. The repertoire shows about 410,000 distinct CDR3 sequences; the top ten hold 9.5% to 12%. Sequencing was performed on blood T cells: a sorted CD56 or NKG2C T cell subset, CD4+ or CD8+ T cells, or bulk PBMC T cells (not recorded which). The source of these receptors is a woman aged 50 to 65 in good health.

This chain connects TRBV28 to TRBJ2-5; the TCRdb D gene call, TRBD2, has no DNA to confirm it. The CDR3 is made up of 15 amino acids. In germline, CDR1 is MDHEN, CDR2 SYDVKM. This chain's CDR3 is CASSFLADPQETQYF.

The J gene is TRBJ2-5, the V gene TRBV1; TCRdb calls TRBD2, which cannot be checked without DNA. TRBV1 is a documented pseudogene. The CDR3 covers 15 residues. Here the CDR3 reads CTSSPGLADKETQYF.

The J gene is TRBJ2-2, the V gene TRBV3-1; lacking DNA, the TRBD1 call made by TCRdb goes unchecked. CDR1 is LGHDT, CDR2 YNNKEL, per germline (reference sequence). The CDR3 loop spans 15 amino acids. CDR3: CASSPPGRLTGELFF.

The chain has TRBV28 and TRBJ2-2; with no DNA, the TCRdb D assignment of TRBD1 cannot be verified. From germline, CDR1 is MDHEN and CDR2 SYDVKM. The CDR3 totals 14 residues. The chain's CDR3 is CASQGQGASGELFF. Full variable domain (missing parts from reference TRBV28 and TRBJ2-2): DVKVTQSSRYLVKRTGEKVFLECVQDMDHENMFWYRQDPGLGLRLIYFSYDVKMKEKGDIPEGYSVSREKKERFSLILESASTNQTSMYLCASQGQGASGELFFGEGSRLTVL.

V and J are TRBV12-3 or TRBV12-4 and TRBJ1-1. The CDR3 consists of 15 residues. CDR3 protein: CASSPPGLRNTEAFF.

The chain is built from TRBV10-3 and TRBJ2-1. The CDR3 covers 15 residues. Germline CDR1 is ENHRY and CDR2 is SYGVKD. The CDR3 protein is CAISESGNVGNEQFF.

V and J are TRBV12-3 or TRBV12-4 and TRBJ2-1. This CDR3 is built from 14 residues. CDR3 protein: CASSYSRDYNEQFF.

The chain has TRBV9 and TRBJ2-7. The CDR3 sequence is 13 residues long. Germline CDR1 reads SGDLS; CDR2 reads YYNGEE. The CDR3 protein is CASNRDGSYEQYF.

The gene calls are TRBV5-1 and TRBJ1-1. This CDR3 comprises 13 residues. The germline V gene encodes CDR1 SGHRS and CDR2 YFSETQ. The CDR3 sequence is CASGVGPLTEAFF.

This sequence joins TRBV12-3 or TRBV12-4 and TRBJ2-3; the TCRdb D gene call, TRBD2, has no DNA to confirm it. CDR3 size: 18 residues. The CDR3 here is CASSLGLAGGRDTDTQYF.

The chain is built from TRBV6-2 or TRBV6-3 and TRBJ2-1; TCRdb's D call of TRBD2 is untestable without DNA. The germline CDR1 and CDR2 sequences are MNHEY and SVGEGT. The CDR3 totals 15 residues. The CDR3 here is CASSRLASSYNEQFF.

The chain joins TRBV11-2 to TRBJ1-6; the D gene TCRdb calls, TRBD1, cannot be checked with no DNA. The germline V gene encodes CDR1 SGHAT and CDR2 FQNNGV. This CDR3 region has 18 residues. This CDR3 is CASSSPSRRGNVESPLHF. Looking up the rest from reference TRBV11-2 and TRBJ1-6 gives the full variable domain: EAGVAQSPRYKIIEKRQSVAFWCNPISGHATLYWYQQILGQGPKLLIQFQNNGVVDDSQLPKDRFSAERLKGVDSTLKIQPAKLEDSAVYLCASSSPSRRGNVESPLHFGNGTRLTVT.

CDR3 amino acids: CASSQEGIETQYF. The genes are TRBV4-2 and TRBJ2-5. Germline CDR1 and CDR2: LGHNA and YNFKEQ. The CDR3 spans 13 residues.

The chain links TRBV4-2 to TRBJ2-2. Germline V lookup: CDR1 LGHNA, CDR2 YNFKEQ. The CDR3 is made up of 16 amino acids. CDR3 sequence reads: CASSQVSALNTGELFF.

V and J are TRBV24-1 and TRBJ2-2; the TRBD1 assignment by TCRdb is unverifiable without DNA. Germline V gene lookup returns CDR1 KGHDR and CDR2 SFDVKD. This CDR3 spans 14 amino acids. This CDR3 is CATRPGVGKGELFF.